The 5 T cell receptor beta chains reported below all come from one sample, sequenced in a study of Ad26.COV2.S vaccination and SARS-CoV-2 variants. Treatment defined: some 19 received Ad26.COV2.S at low or high dose, single or two shots; about 5 received placebo; per-sample allocation not given. Sampling took place 63 days after the first vaccine or placebo injection. Assay: immunoSEQ multiplex PCR; the TCRdb copy retains only in-frame clones and omits some. The sample has 380,000 or so clones, 80% to 90% seen once. Sequenced here: peripheral blood, sampled in a trial of Ad26.COV2.S vaccine versus placebo. The receptors derive from a person between 18 and 65 years old who received the Ad26.COV2.S COVID-19 vaccine or a placebo.

Points on this clone: At one boundary the junction diverges from the germline segment, which might be a read error. The chain uses TRBV5-6 and TRBJ1-3; TRBD1 might be the D (5 bases). CDR1 and CDR2 from the germline V gene are SGHDT and YYEEEE. The CDR3 sequence is 15 residues long. The CDR3: CASTLGRSSGNTIYF. The DNA for the CDR3 is TGTGCCAGCACCTTGGGACGTTCGTCTGGAAACACCATATATTTT.

This clone was detected only once. The V call is TRBV5-4, the J call TRBJ2-1; unclear D gene. The CDR3 length is 13 residues. Trimming removed 3 bases at V and 4 bases at J, with 8 bases between. Germline V lookup: CDR1 SGHNT, CDR2 YYREEE (reference sequence). The CDR3 coding sequence is TGTGCCAGCAGCTCTGTCCTTTACAATGAGCAGTTCTTC. Its translation: CASSSVLYNEQFF.

Regarding this clone: Other DNA variants within this sample encode the same CDR3. The chain links TRBV5-1 to TRBJ2-1, with 10 bases fitting TRBD1. The CDR3 contains 15 residues. In germline, CDR1 is SGHRS, CDR2 YFSETQ. With V trimmed by 3 bases and J by 2 bases, 2 bases remained unmatched. The DNA for the CDR3 is TGCGCCAGCAGCTGGGGGACAGGGGCCTACAATGAGCAGTTCTTC. Its protein product is CASSWGTGAYNEQFF.

This clone was picked up many times. This chain links TRBV4-1 with TRBJ2-3; TRBD2 matches 8 bases. The germline gives CDR1 MGHRA, CDR2 YSYEKL. V lost 0 bases, J lost 3 bases, and 8 bases stayed unmatched. The CDR3 is 17 residues long. The CDR3 spells CASSQDTLAGPTDTQYF. The DNA of the CDR3 is TGCGCCAGCAGCCAAGATACCCTAGCGGGCCCAACAGATACGCAGTATTTT.

The V call is TRBV20-1, the J call TRBJ2-1; a possible D gene is TRBD2 (6 bases). CDR3 length: 13 amino acids. Germline CDR1 and CDR2: DFQATT and SNEGSKA (reference sequence). V lost 3 bases to trimming and J lost 7 bases, with 13 bases between them. DNA of the CDR3: TGCAGTGCTAGTCAATCGGGAGAAAATGAGCAGTTCTTC. This sequence encodes CSASQSGENEQFF.